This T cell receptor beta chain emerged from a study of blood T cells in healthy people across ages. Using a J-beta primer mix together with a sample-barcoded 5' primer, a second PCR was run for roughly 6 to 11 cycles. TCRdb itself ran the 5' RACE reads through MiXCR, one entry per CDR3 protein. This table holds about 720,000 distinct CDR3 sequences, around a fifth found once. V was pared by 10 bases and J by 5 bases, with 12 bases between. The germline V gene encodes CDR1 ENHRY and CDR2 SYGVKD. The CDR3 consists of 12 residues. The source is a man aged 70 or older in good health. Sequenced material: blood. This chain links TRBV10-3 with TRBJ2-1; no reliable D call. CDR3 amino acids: CATSPTDNEQFF. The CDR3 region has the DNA TGTGCCACAAGCCCCACAGACAATGAGCAGTTCTTC.